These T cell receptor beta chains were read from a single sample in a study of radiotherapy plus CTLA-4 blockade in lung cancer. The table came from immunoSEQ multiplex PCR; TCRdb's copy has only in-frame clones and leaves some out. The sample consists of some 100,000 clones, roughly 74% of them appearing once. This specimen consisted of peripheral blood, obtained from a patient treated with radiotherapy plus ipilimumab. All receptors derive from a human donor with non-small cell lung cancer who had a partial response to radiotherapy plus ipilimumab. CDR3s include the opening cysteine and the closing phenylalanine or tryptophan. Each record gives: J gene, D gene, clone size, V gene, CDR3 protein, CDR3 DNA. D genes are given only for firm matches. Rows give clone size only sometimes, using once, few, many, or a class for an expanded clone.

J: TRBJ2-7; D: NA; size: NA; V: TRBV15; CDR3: CATSRERRSQNEQYF; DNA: TGTGCCACCAGCAGAGAGAGGAGATCCCAAAACGAGCAGTACTTC
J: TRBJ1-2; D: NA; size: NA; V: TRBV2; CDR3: CASRNTNYGYTF; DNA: TGTGCCAGCAGAAACACTAACTATGGCTACACCTTC
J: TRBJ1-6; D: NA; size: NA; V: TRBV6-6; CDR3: CASSRQWNSPLHF; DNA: TGTGCCAGCAGTCGACAGTGGAATTCACCCCTCCACTTT
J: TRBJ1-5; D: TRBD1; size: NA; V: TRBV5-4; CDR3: CASSLGGQGAAQPQHF; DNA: TGTGCCAGCAGCTTGGGGGGACAGGGGGCCGCTCAGCCCCAGCATTTT
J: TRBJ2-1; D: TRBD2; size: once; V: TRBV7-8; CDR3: CASSPSGASYNEQFF; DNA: TGTGCCAGCAGCCCAAGCGGGGCCTCATACAATGAGCAGTTCTTC
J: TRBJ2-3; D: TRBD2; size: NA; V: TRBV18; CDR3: CASSPPGLAGGTQYF; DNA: TGTGCCAGCTCACCCCCGGGACTAGCGGGAGGCACGCAGTATTTT
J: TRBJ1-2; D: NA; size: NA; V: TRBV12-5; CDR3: CASGSSGLSVGLYGYTF; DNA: TGTGCTAGTGGTTCCTCTGGGCTGAGTGTGGGACTCTATGGCTACACCTTC
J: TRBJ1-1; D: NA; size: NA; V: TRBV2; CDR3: CASKRVMNTEAFF; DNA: TGTGCCAGCAAGAGGGTTATGAACACTGAAGCTTTCTTT
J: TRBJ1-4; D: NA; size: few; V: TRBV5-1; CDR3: CASSQNLGTNEKLFF; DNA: TGCGCCAGCAGCCAAAACCTCGGGACTAATGAAAAACTGTTTTTT
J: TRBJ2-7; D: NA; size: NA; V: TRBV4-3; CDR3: CASSQDQRYEQYF; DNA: TGCGCCAGCAGCCAAGATCAGCGCTACGAGCAGTACTTC
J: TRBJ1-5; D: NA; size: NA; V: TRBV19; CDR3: CASSMGSGFDQPQHF; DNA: TGTGCCAGTAGTATGGGGTCGGGGTTCGATCAGCCCCAGCATTTT
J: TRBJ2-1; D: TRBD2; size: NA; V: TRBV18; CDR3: CASSHSSPGGVLGEQFF; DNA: TGTGCCAGCTCACACTCTTCTCCGGGAGGTGTTCTGGGTGAGCAGTTCTTC
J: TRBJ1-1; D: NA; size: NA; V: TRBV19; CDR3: CASIDRPRALNTEAFF; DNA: TGTGCCAGTATCGACAGGCCCAGGGCCCTGAACACTGAAGCTTTCTTT
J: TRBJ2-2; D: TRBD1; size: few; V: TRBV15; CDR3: CATSSRTGGTGELFF; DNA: TGTGCCACCAGCTCCCGGACAGGGGGGACCGGGGAGCTGTTTTTT
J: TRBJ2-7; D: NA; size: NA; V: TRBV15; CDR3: CATSRPGLSNSYEQYF; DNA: TGTGCCACCAGCAGACCGGGACTCTCGAACTCCTACGAGCAGTACTTC
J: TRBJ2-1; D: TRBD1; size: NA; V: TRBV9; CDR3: CASSVGQGSYNEQFF; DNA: TGTGCCAGCAGCGTAGGACAGGGCTCCTACAATGAGCAGTTCTTC
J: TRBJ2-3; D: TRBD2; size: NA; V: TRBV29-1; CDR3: CSVRGSLGLAGGDTQYF; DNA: TGCAGCGTCCGGGGGTCTCTAGGACTAGCGGGAGGAGATACGCAGTATTTT
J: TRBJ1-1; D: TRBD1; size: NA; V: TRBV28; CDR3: CASSSGQGSTEAFF; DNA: TGTGCCAGCAGTTCGGGACAGGGGAGTACTGAAGCTTTCTTT
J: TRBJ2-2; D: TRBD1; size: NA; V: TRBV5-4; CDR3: CASSLGGTGGANTGELFF; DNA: TGTGCCAGCAGCTTGGGGGGGACAGGGGGCGCGAACACCGGGGAGCTGTTTTTT
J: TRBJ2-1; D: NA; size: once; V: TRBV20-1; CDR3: CSARMRYEQFF; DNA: TGCAGTGCTAGAATGAGATATGAGCAGTTCTTC
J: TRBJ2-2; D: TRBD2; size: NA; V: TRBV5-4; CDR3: CASSLGTSGIPGELFF; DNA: TGTGCCAGCAGCCTCGGGACTAGCGGGATTCCCGGGGAGCTGTTTTTT
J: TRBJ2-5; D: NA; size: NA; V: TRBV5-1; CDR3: CASSLNSEETQYF; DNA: TGCGCCAGCAGCTTGAACTCGGAAGAGACCCAGTACTTC
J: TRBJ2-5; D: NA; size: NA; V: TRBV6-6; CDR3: CASNSGLGEMGETQYF; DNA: TGTGCCAGCAATTCGGGACTTGGGGAGATGGGAGAGACCCAGTACTTC
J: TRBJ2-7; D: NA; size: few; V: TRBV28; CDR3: CASSSLADGRYEQYF; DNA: TGTGCCAGCAGTTCGCTGGCCGACGGGAGATACGAGCAGTACTTC
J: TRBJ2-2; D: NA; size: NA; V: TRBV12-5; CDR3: CASGLKPTGELFF; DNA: TGTGCTAGTGGTTTGAAGCCGACCGGGGAGCTGTTTTTT
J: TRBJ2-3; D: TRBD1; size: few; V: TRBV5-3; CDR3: CARSGSDRGSTDTQYF; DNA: TGTGCCAGAAGCGGATCCGACAGGGGGTCCACAGATACGCAGTATTTT
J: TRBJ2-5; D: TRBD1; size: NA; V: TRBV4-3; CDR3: CASSPLYRGGETQYF; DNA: TGCGCCAGCAGCCCTCTTTACAGGGGCGGGGAGACCCAGTACTTC
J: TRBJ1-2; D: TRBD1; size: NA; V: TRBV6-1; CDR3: CASSEAFQVRGNYGYTF; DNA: TGTGCCAGCAGTGAAGCTTTTCAAGTCAGGGGGAACTATGGCTACACCTTC